These 18 T cell receptor beta chains share one sample of origin, sequenced in a study of blood T cell repertoires in COVID-19. Here immunoSEQ multiplex PCR was the method, and the copy in TCRdb shows in-frame clones only, minus some. The profile shows some 250,000 clones, approximately 82% of them singletons. The sample comprised peripheral blood. The origin of the receptors is a man aged 35-49 years with active or convalescent COVID-19.

V gene TRBV7-3 combines with J gene TRBJ2-2; 7 bases match TRBD1. The CDR3 sequence is 17 residues long. Trimming cost V 4 bases and J 0 bases; bases outside gene matches: 8. Germline V CDR1 and CDR2: SGHTA, FQGTGA. This CDR3 is CASSSSPTGANTGELFF. The CDR3 DNA is TGTGCCAGCAGCTCCTCCCCAACAGGGGCGAACACCGGGGAGCTGTTTTTT.

J is TRBJ2-7 and V is TRBV5-5, with unresolved D. This CDR3 is built from 16 residues. Germline CDR1 is SGHKS and CDR2 is YYEKEE (reference sequence). V gave up 0 bases and J gave up 2 bases, with 15 bases separating them. CDR3 nucleotide sequence: TGTGCCAGCAGCTTGGTTGGTTCCCCGCCTACCTACGAGCAGTACTTC. Encoded protein: CASSLVGSPPTYEQYF.

V and J are TRBV18 and TRBJ2-3; D is unresolved. This CDR3 has 13 amino acids. CDR1 and CDR2 from the germline V gene are KGHSH and LQKENI. Trimming pared 0 bases from V and 7 bases from J, leaving 8 bases between. CDR3 DNA sequence: TGTGCCAGCTCACCACCGCCCGGGTATACGCAGTATTTT. Translation: CASSPPPGYTQYF.

The V call is TRBV18, the J call TRBJ2-7, with 9 bases fitting TRBD1. CDR1 is KGHSH, CDR2 LQKENI, per germline. This CDR3 comprises 16 residues. Trimming took 2 bases from V and 5 from J; bases not matched to a gene: 10. CDR3 amino acids: CASSPSSGTGRNEQYF. CDR3 DNA: TGTGCCAGCTCACCATCCTCCGGGACAGGGCGGAACGAGCAGTACTTC. Complete variable domain (other parts from reference TRBV18 and TRBJ2-7): NAGVMQNPRHLVRRRGQEARLRCSPMKGHSHVYWYRQLPEEGLKFMVYLQKENIIDESGMPKERFSAEFPKEGPSILRIQQVVRGDSAAYFCASSPSSGTGRNEQYFGPGTRLTVT.

The chain has TRBV4-1 and TRBJ1-3; 8 bases fit TRBD1. The CDR3 covers 18 residues. Germline CDR1 MGHRA, CDR2 YSYEKL. The V segment lost 0 bases and the J segment 0 bases; nucleotides outside the gene matches: 7. The CDR3 protein is CASSQESDRVFSGNTIYF. Written as DNA, the CDR3 is TGCGCCAGCAGCCAAGAGTCGGACAGGGTCTTCTCTGGAAACACCATATATTTT.

V is TRBV11-2 and J is TRBJ2-7, with 9 bases that match TRBD1. Germline loops: CDR1 SGHAT, CDR2 FQNNGV. V was clipped by 5 bases and J by 4 bases; unmatched bases: 15. CDR3 length equals 17 residues. CDR3 protein: CASSTPRGRTGVYEQYF. As DNA, the CDR3 is TGTGCCAGCAGCACCCCGAGGGGGAGGACAGGGGTGTACGAGCAGTACTTC.

This rearrangement joins TRBV6-1 to TRBJ1-3, with no clear D. Germline V CDR1 and CDR2: MNHNS, SASEGT. CDR3 length: 15 residues. Trimming took 3 bases from V and 1 from J, leaving 10 bases between them. The CDR3, as DNA: TGTGCCAGCAGTGAGGGCGTCACGTCTGGAAACACCATATATTTT. Protein: CASSEGVTSGNTIYF.

V and J are TRBV30 and TRBJ2-5; 8 bases fit TRBD1. Germline trimming cut 7 bases from V and 3 bases from J; bases unmatched to any gene: 4. The CDR3 totals 12 residues. Germline lookup yields CDR1 GTSNPN and CDR2 SVGIG (reference sequence). The CDR3 DNA is TGTGCCTTTGACAGGGGTGAAGAGACCCAGTACTTC. Its translation is CAFDRGEETQYF.

The CDR3 coding sequence is TGTGCCAGCAGACAACAGGGCTACGAGCAGTACTTC. The encoded protein is CASRQQGYEQYF. V is TRBV14 and J is TRBJ2-7, with D possibly being TRBD1 (6 bases). V gave up 6 bases and J gave up 3 bases, with 9 bases separating them. The germline V gene has CDR1 SGHDN and CDR2 FVKESK. The CDR3 totals 12 residues. Complete variable domain (other parts from reference TRBV14 and TRBJ2-7): EAGVTQFPSHSVIEKGQTVTLRCDPISGHDNLYWYRRVMGKEIKFLLHFVKESKQDESGMPNNRFLAERTGGTYSTLKVQPAELEDSGVYFCASRQQGYEQYFGPGTRLTVT.

This chain joins TRBV24-1 and TRBJ2-7; D unresolved. V was pared by 5 bases and J by 6 bases, with 16 bases between. The CDR3 runs to 14 residues. Looked up from germline, CDR1 is KGHDR and CDR2 is SFDVKD. The CDR3 DNA is TGTGCCACCAGTGGTCAGGCTGGTGATCTCGAGCAGTACTTC. It yields the protein CATSGQAGDLEQYF.

This clone appeared a few times. This rearrangement joins TRBV5-1 to TRBJ1-2, with TRBD1 as a possible D gene (6 bases). Trimming stripped 0 bases from V and 3 bases from J, with 9 bases between. This CDR3 contains 14 residues. The germline gives CDR1 SGHRS, CDR2 YFSETQ. The CDR3 DNA reads as TGCGCCAGCAGCTTGGGACAGGTGGACTATGGCTACACCTTC. As protein: CASSLGQVDYGYTF.

With respect to this clone: This clone may be a read error of a much larger clone one base away. Other DNA sequences in this specimen translate into the identical CDR3. V is TRBV7-9 and J is TRBJ2-1, with TRBD2 as a possible D gene (7 bases). Germline assignment: CDR1 SEHNR and CDR2 FQNEAQ (reference sequence). This CDR3 comprises 14 residues. The CDR3 coding sequence is TGCGCCAGCCGCCGCGGGGGCGAAATCAATGAGCAGTTCTTC. Protein product: CASRRGGEINEQFF.

The CDR3 coding sequence is TGTGCCAGCAGCCCCGGACAGGGGGCACTCACTGAAGCTTTCTTT. Its protein product is CASSPGQGALTEAFF. The chain joins TRBV3-1 (or the pseudogene TRBV3-2) to TRBJ1-1, with TRBD1 identical over 11 bases. CDR1 and CDR2 (germline): LGHDT, YNNKEL (reference sequence). The CDR3 is 15 amino acids. With V trimmed by 4 bases and J by 4 bases, 5 bases remained unmatched.

V gene TRBV7-2 combines with J gene TRBJ2-3, with TRBD2 matching over 7 bases. Germline V gene sequence: CDR1 SGHTA, CDR2 FQGNSA. J gave up 7 bases and V 2 bases, and 15 bases lay outside the gene matches. This CDR3 comprises 17 residues. The CDR3: CASSLWVGTTSRNTQYF. The DNA for the CDR3 is TGTGCCAGCAGCTTATGGGTCGGGACGACTAGCAGGAATACGCAGTATTTT. The variable domain in full, completed from reference TRBV7-2 and TRBJ2-3, reads GAGVSQSPSNKVTEKGKDVELRCDPISGHTALYWYRQSLGQGLEFLIYFQGNSAPDKSGLPSDRFSAERTGGSVSTLTIQRTQQEDSAVYLCASSLWVGTTSRNTQYFGPGTRLTVL.

The genes are TRBV6-5 and TRBJ1-1, with D hard to call. Germline CDR1 and CDR2: MNHEY and SVGAGI. The CDR3 is 14 amino acids. The V end lost 7 bases, the J end lost 1 base, and 13 bases lay between the germline ends. CDR3 loop: CASTQAVGNTEAFF. CDR3 bases: TGTGCCAGCACCCAGGCCGTTGGGAACACTGAAGCTTTCTTT.

The rearrangement joins TRBV5-4 to TRBJ2-1; 8 bases are a match to TRBD2. With V trimmed by 4 bases and J by 3 bases, 18 bases remained unmatched. The length of the CDR3 is 19 residues. The V gene's germline CDR1 is SGHNT and CDR2 YYREEE (reference sequence). DNA of the CDR3: TGTGCCAGCAGCCACGGGGGGGCCTTTACTACTCGCTACTACAATGAGCAGTTCTTC. Its translation: CASSHGGAFTTRYYNEQFF. The full variable domain, with the rest looked up from reference TRBV5-4 and TRBJ2-1, is ETGVTQSPTHLIKTRGQQVTLRCSSQSGHNTVSWYQQALGQGPQFIFQYYREEENGRGNFPPRFSGLQFPNYSSELNVNALELDDSALYLCASSHGGAFTTRYYNEQFFGPGTRLTVL.

The V gene is TRBV30, the J gene TRBJ2-2; 8 bases match TRBD2. The CDR3 has 16 amino acids. The ends lost 5 bases at V and 1 base at J; junction bases unmatched: 9. In germline, CDR1 is GTSNPN, CDR2 SVGIG (reference sequence). CDR3 coding DNA: TGTGCCTGGGAGGCTGTGGCGGGGGGGAACACCGGGGAGCTGTTTTTT. It is translated as CAWEAVAGGNTGELFF.

This sequence joins TRBV4-2 and TRBJ1-1; D is uncertain. The V gene lost 0 bases and the J gene lost 0 bases, with 8 bases spanning the gap. Germline CDR1 and CDR2: LGHNA and YNFKEQ. This CDR3 has 15 amino acids. CDR3 coding DNA: TGTGCCAGCAGCCAAGAAACGGACTTGAACACTGAAGCTTTCTTT. It yields the protein CASSQETDLNTEAFF.